This T cell receptor (beta chain) is drawn from a study of OX40 agonist ivuxolimab in advanced cancers. Peripheral blood came from all dose cohorts at three timepoints. Sequencing used immunoSEQ multiplex PCR; TCRdb keeps in-frame clones, though not all of them. Among under 95,000 clones listed, roughly 90% were seen once. CDR1 is SGDLS and CDR2 is YYNGEE in the germline V gene. The CDR3 extends over 15 amino acids. The J segment lost 0 bases and the V segment lost 4 bases, leaving 3 bases of the junction unmatched. V gene TRBV9 combines with J gene TRBJ2-2; 7 positions agree with TRBD1. This clonotype originated in an adult with an advanced solid tumor such as melanoma, head and neck, liver or kidney cancer. The sequenced sample was CD4+ or CD8+ T cells sorted from blood, obtained in a trial of the OX40 agonist ivuxolimab. In DNA, the CDR3 is TGTGCCAGCAGCCCCGGGACAGCGAACACCGGGGAGCTGTTTTTT. This codes for CASSPGTANTGELFF.